This T cell receptor beta chain is from a study of graft-versus-host responses after intestinal transplantation. About the study: Multivisceral, liver-intestinal, or isolated intestinal grafts were transplanted into recipients. Every recipient underwent anti-thymocyte globulin induction, then tacrolimus and steroids for roughly 3 years. General study findings and limits: GvH clones were identified in recipient marrow, with some first appearing in ileum or blood. With peak circulating GvH clone levels came an association with early post-transplant HvG declines.

Using immunoSEQ multiplex PCR, the repertoire was profiled, and TCRdb retains in-frame clones only, with some absent. The data show 24,000 or so clones, roughly 80% seen once. The CDR3 has 13 residues. The trim removed 8 bases at V and 5 bases at J, leaving 6 bases unmatched. The germline V gene encodes CDR1 LNHNV and CDR2 YYDKDF (reference sequence). To note about this clone: No antigen is known for it.

Specimen: PBMCs, collected 28 days after intestinal transplant. The chain is built from TRBV15 and TRBJ1-5; the match to TRBD1 covers 7 bases. The clonotype originates from a human patient who received an intestinal transplant, so some T cells may come from the graft donor. This chain's CDR3 is CATRGQTDQPQHF. CDR3 coding DNA: TGTGCCACCCGGGGACAGACCGATCAGCCCCAGCATTTT.